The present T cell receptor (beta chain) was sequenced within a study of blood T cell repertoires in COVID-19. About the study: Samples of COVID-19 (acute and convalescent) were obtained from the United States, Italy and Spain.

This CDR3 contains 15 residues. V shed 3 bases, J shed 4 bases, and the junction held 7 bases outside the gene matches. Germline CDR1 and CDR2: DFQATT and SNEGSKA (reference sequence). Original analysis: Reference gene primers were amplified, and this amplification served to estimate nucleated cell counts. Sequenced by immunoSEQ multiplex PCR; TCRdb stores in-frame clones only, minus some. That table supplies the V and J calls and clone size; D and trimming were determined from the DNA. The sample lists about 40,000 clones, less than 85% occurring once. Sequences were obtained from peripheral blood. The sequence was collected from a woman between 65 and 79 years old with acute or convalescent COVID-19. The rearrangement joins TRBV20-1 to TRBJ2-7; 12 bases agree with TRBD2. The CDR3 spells CSASPTSGSIYEQYF. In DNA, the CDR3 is TGCAGTGCTAGTCCGACTAGCGGGAGTATTTACGAGCAGTACTTC.